A selection of T cell receptor beta chains follows, all from one sample in a study of blood T cell repertoires in COVID-19. Profiled with immunoSEQ multiplex PCR; TCRdb holds only in-frame clones, not every one. This table has 200,000 to 250,000 clones, 80% appearing once. Specimen: PBMCs or T cells enriched from blood (not recorded which). The receptors come from a woman aged 40 to 50 with acute COVID-19. CDR3s include the opening cysteine and the closing phenylalanine or tryptophan. The D gene is left open where the match is weak. The size of a clone is reported for some rows only, either as once, few or many, or as a class for expanded clones.

TGTGCCAGCACCCCCTTACTCAACTATGGCTACACCTTC	CASTPLLNYGYTF	TRBJ1-2	13	-	TRBV5-4	-
TGTGCCTGGAGGTTCCCCGGTGGCGGCAAAAACATTCAGTACTTC	CAWRFPGGGKNIQYF	TRBJ2-4	15	-	TRBV30	-
TGCAGCGTTACGGGACAGGGGTATGGCTACACCTTC	CSVTGQGYGYTF	TRBJ1-2	12	once	TRBV29-1	TRBD1
TGTGCCAGCAGTGAATTCTCTCAGGGAAACACCATATATTTT	CASSEFSQGNTIYF	TRBJ1-3	14	-	TRBV2	-
TGCAGCGTTGGATTCCGCGATGGGGCTACGAACACCGGGGAGCTGTTTTTT	CSVGFRDGATNTGELFF	TRBJ2-2	17	-	TRBV29-1	-
TGTGCCACCAGCAGAGACCCACAGGGCTACGAGCAGTACTTC	CATSRDPQGYEQYF	TRBJ2-7	14	-	TRBV15	-
TGTGCCAGCAGCTTTCAGGGTACAAACACTGAAGCTTTCTTT	CASSFQGTNTEAFF	TRBJ1-1	14	-	TRBV5-4	-
TGTGCCAGCAGTTTATTGACAGCTAATTCACCCCTCCACTTT	CASSLLTANSPLHF	TRBJ1-6	14	few	TRBV6-2/TRBV6-3	-
TGTGCCAGCAGCCCTCGGGACAGCTACGAGCAGTACTTC	CASSPRDSYEQYF	TRBJ2-7	13	-	TRBV12-3/TRBV12-4	TRBD1
TGTGCCAGTAGGCCCGGGTTGAACACTGAAGCTTTCTTT	CASRPGLNTEAFF	TRBJ1-1	13	few	TRBV19	-
TGTGCCAGCAGTTTGAACAGACGGTACAATGAGCAGTTCTTC	CASSLNRRYNEQFF	TRBJ2-1	14	-	TRBV27	-
TGTGCCAGCTCACCACCCAGAGTGGGAGGTCAGCCCCAGCATTTT	CASSPPRVGGQPQHF	TRBJ1-5	15	once	TRBV18	-
TGTGCCTGGCAGGGACAGGGGTATAATTCACCCCTCCACTTT	CAWQGQGYNSPLHF	TRBJ1-6	14	-	TRBV30	TRBD1
TGTGCCAGCTCACGTGCGGGGGCGAATCCTGGGGCCAACGTCCTGACTTTC	CASSRAGANPGANVLTF	TRBJ2-6	17	-	TRBV18	-
TGTGCCAGTACCCTGGGGCAGGGGACAGATACGCAGTATTTT	CASTLGQGTDTQYF	TRBJ2-3	14	once	TRBV19	-
TGTGCCAGCAGTGTCGGCAGGGCCACTGAAGCTTTCTTT	CASSVGRATEAFF	TRBJ1-1	13	once	TRBV2	-
TGTGCCATCAGTGAGTCGGGGACAAACACTGAAGCTTTCTTT	CAISESGTNTEAFF	TRBJ1-1	14	-	TRBV10-3	-
TGTGCCAGCAGGCCGGGACAGGGGCTCCACGAGCAGTACTTC	CASRPGQGLHEQYF	TRBJ2-7	14	-	TRBV11-2	TRBD1
TGTGCCAGCAGCCCAAAGTCCGGGGGGCAGGGAAGATCCCACGAGCAGTACTTC	CASSPKSGGQGRSHEQYF	TRBJ2-7	18	-	TRBV7-2	-
TGCGCCAGCAGCTTGGCCCCCAGCGGGGGGCCCTCTTCCTACGAGCAGTACTTC	CASSLAPSGGPSSYEQYF	TRBJ2-7	18	-	TRBV5-1	TRBD2
TGCGCCAGCGCCGACAGGGTGAGCAATCAGCCCCAGCATTTT	CASADRVSNQPQHF	TRBJ1-5	14	-	TRBV10-2	TRBD1
TGTGCCAGCAGTGAAGCGCGAACAGCCCCCTATGGCTACACCTTC	CASSEARTAPYGYTF	TRBJ1-2	15	once	TRBV2	-
TGTGCCAGCAGCCAAGATGGGGGACAGGGAACCTACGAGCAGTACTTC	CASSQDGGQGTYEQYF	TRBJ2-7	16	many	TRBV3-1/TRBV3-2	TRBD1
TGCGCCAGCGGCGGTGGGTTTTCGAGCTCCTACAATGAGCAGTTCTTC	CASGGGFSSSYNEQFF	TRBJ2-1	16	once	TRBV5-1	-
TGTGCCAGCAGTCCCGGGACAGCGAACACTGAAGCTTTCTTT	CASSPGTANTEAFF	TRBJ1-1	14	few	TRBV27	TRBD1
TGTGCCAGTACCGCGGGGGGACCGAGCTACGAGCAGTACTTC	CASTAGGPSYEQYF	TRBJ2-7	14	-	TRBV19	TRBD2
TGTGCCAGCAGCTTACAGGGAGGCTCTGGAAACACCATATATTTT	CASSLQGGSGNTIYF	TRBJ1-3	15	-	TRBV7-2	-
TGTGCCTGGAGTAGGACAGGGGGGGTTGGTCAGCCCCAGCATTTT	CAWSRTGGVGQPQHF	TRBJ1-5	15	-	TRBV30	TRBD1
TGTGCCAGCAGCGTGACCGGGACAGGGGTCTATGGCTACACCTTC	CASSVTGTGVYGYTF	TRBJ1-2	15	-	TRBV9	TRBD1
TGTGCCTGGAGTGTATGGCAGGGGGCGCGTGACTATGGCTACACCTTC	CAWSVWQGARDYGYTF	TRBJ1-2	16	many	TRBV30	TRBD1
TGTGCCTGGAGTGCGGGACAGGTCTCTGGAAACACCATATATTTT	CAWSAGQVSGNTIYF	TRBJ1-3	15	-	TRBV30	TRBD1
TGCAGCGTGGCGGCAGGGGCTGTCTATGGCTACACCTTC	CSVAAGAVYGYTF	TRBJ1-2	13	-	TRBV29-1	-
TGTGCCAGCAGCGAACAGGGGGTGGTCAAAAACATTCAGTACTTC	CASSEQGVVKNIQYF	TRBJ2-4	15	-	TRBV28	TRBD1
TGTGCCAGCAGTTTTTTGACAGGGGTGAGATCACCCCTCCACTTT	CASSFLTGVRSPLHF	TRBJ1-6	15	few	TRBV27	TRBD1
TGTGCCAGCAGCCCCCGGGAGGGTCGAAACACCATATATTTT	CASSPREGRNTIYF	TRBJ1-3	14	-	TRBV3-1/TRBV3-2	-
TGTGCCAGTAAACGCGGCGGGGGACGAGAAGAGACCCAGTACTTC	CASKRGGGREETQYF	TRBJ2-5	15	-	TRBV19	TRBD2
TGTGCCAGCAGTGAATCTAGACGGGGTCAGCCCCAGCATTTT	CASSESRRGQPQHF	TRBJ1-5	14	-	TRBV2	-
TGCGCCAGCAGGACCACGGGAGGGCCAATGAAGACCCAGTACTTC	CASRTTGGPMKTQYF	TRBJ2-5	15	-	TRBV10-1	TRBD2
TGTGCCAGCAGCTTGGAGGGGCTGGACAAGAAGACCCAGTACTTC	CASSLEGLDKKTQYF	TRBJ2-5	15	-	TRBV5-4	-
TGTGCCAGCAAAGAGCGGGGAGGACAAGAGACCCAGTACTTC	CASKERGGQETQYF	TRBJ2-5	14	-	TRBV2	TRBD2
TGTGCCAGCAGCTTAGATGGGGGCTCCTATCAGCCCCAGCATTTT	CASSLDGGSYQPQHF	TRBJ1-5	15	-	TRBV7-2	-
TGTGCCAGCAGCCACCAGGCTAGCGGCACTGAAGCTTTCTTT	CASSHQASGTEAFF	TRBJ1-1	14	-	TRBV27	-
TGTGCCAGCAACACCGGGACAGGGGGCTTTAATGAAAAACTGTTTTTT	CASNTGTGGFNEKLFF	TRBJ1-4	16	-	TRBV7-9	TRBD1
TGTGCCAGCAGCGTAATGCCCGGGACAGGGGATTCACCCCTCCACTTT	CASSVMPGTGDSPLHF	TRBJ1-6	16	-	TRBV9	TRBD1
TGCGCCAGCAGCTTAGGTCAGGGGAGCTTGTACGATGAGCAGTTCTTC	CASSLGQGSLYDEQFF	TRBJ2-1	16	few	TRBV5-1	-
TGTGCCAGCAGCTTCGGACAGGCTCTCACTGAAGCTTTCTTT	CASSFGQALTEAFF	TRBJ1-1	14	-	TRBV11-2	TRBD1
TGTGCCAGCAGCCCCGGATCAGGGCAAGAGACCCGGTACTTC	CASSPGSGQETRYF	TRBJ2-5	14	-	TRBV9	-
TGTGCCAGCAGTTCGGGACAGGGGAGCCAGCCCCAGCATTTT	CASSSGQGSQPQHF	TRBJ1-5	14	-	TRBV28	TRBD1